This T cell receptor (beta chain) was captured in a study of early T cells in non-severe SARS-CoV-2 infection. TCRdb redid the calling of the 5' RACE reads with MiXCR, one entry per CDR3 protein. The data show 65,000 to 95,000 distinct CDR3 sequences, with 11% to 15% seen just once and approximately 10% held by the top ten. This clonotype has just a few counts. The CDR3 consists of 14 residues. V was shortened by 5 bases and J by 4 bases, with 16 bases between the two germline ends. The germline CDR1 and CDR2 sequences are SGHRS and YFSETQ. The clonotype originates from an adult who was a healthcare worker with PCR-confirmed SARS-CoV-2 infection or an uninfected control (not recorded which). Sequencing was done on a sample of whole blood. This sequence joins TRBV5-1 and TRBJ2-7; tentatively, D is TRBD1 (6 bases). This CDR3 is CASRWDTPTYEQYF. Here the CDR3 DNA reads TGCGCCAGCAGGTGGGACACCCCTACGTACGAGCAGTACTTC.